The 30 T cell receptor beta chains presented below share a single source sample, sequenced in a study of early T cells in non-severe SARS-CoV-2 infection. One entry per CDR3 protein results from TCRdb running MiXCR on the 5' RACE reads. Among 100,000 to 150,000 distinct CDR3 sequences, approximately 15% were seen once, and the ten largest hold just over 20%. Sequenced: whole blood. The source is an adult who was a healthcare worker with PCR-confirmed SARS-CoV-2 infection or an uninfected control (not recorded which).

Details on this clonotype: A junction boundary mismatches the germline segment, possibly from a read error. The DNA for the CDR3 is TGTGCCAGCAGCCGACAGGGTGCGAACTCCGGGGAGCTGTTTTTT. Its translation is CASSRQGANSGELFF. The J gene is TRBJ2-2, the V gene TRBV12-3 or TRBV12-4; TRBD1 matches at 7 bases. The CDR3 covers 15 residues.

In DNA form, the CDR3 reads TGTGCCAGCAGTACGACTTTTTATGGCTACACCTTC. It yields the protein CASSTTFYGYTF. J is TRBJ1-2 and V is TRBV6-2 or TRBV6-3; D is undetermined. This CDR3 spans 12 amino acids. Germline V gives CDR1 MNHEY, CDR2 SVGEGT. The V and J ends lost 5 bases and 5 bases respectively, with 9 bases between them.

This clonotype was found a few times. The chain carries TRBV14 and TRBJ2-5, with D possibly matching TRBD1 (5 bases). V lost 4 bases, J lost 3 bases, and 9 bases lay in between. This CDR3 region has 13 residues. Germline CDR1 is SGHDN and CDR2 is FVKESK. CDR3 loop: CASSPRAEETQYF. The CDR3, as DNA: TGTGCCAGCAGCCCCAGGGCCGAAGAGACCCAGTACTTC.

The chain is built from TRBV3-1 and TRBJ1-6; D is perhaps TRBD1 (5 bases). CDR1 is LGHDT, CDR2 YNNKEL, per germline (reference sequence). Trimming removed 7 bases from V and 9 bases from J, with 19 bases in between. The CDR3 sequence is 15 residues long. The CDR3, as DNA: TGTGCCAGCACCCCTTTCGACGGGCAGGGTTCACCCCTCCACTTT. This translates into CASTPFDGQGSPLHF.

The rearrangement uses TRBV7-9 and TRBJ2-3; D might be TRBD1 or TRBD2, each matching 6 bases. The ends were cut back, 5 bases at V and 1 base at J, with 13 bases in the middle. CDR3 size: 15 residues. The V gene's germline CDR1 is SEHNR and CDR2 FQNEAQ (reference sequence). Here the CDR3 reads CASSPTGARTDTQYF. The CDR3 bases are TGTGCCAGCAGCCCCACGGGGGCCCGCACAGATACGCAGTATTTT.

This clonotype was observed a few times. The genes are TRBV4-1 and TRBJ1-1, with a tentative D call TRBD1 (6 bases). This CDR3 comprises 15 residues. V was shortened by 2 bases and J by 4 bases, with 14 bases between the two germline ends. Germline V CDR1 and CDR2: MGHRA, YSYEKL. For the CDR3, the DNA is TGCGCCAGCAGCCAAATAAGAGGGGGGCGCACTGAAGCTTTCTTT. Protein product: CASSQIRGGRTEAFF.

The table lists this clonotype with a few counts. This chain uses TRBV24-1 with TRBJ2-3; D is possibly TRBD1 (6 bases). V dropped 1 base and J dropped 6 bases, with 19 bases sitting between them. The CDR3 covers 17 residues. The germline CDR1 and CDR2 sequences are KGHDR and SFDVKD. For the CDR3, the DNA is TGTGCCACCAGTGATTTCCCCCCAGGGGAAGTGCGGGATACGCAGTATTTT. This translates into CATSDFPPGEVRDTQYF.

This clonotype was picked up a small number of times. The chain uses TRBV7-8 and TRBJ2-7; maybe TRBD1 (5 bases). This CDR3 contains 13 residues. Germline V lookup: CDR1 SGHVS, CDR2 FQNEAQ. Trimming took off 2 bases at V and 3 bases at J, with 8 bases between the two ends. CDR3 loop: CASSLYQGYEQYF. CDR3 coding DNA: TGTGCCAGCAGCTTATATCAGGGCTACGAGCAGTACTTC.

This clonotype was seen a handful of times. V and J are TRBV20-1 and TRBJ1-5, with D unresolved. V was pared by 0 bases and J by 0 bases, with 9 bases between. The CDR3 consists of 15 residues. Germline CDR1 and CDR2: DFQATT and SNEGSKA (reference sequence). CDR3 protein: CSARDPGDSNQPQHF. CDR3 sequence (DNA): TGCAGTGCTAGAGACCCAGGAGATAGCAATCAGCCCCAGCATTTT.

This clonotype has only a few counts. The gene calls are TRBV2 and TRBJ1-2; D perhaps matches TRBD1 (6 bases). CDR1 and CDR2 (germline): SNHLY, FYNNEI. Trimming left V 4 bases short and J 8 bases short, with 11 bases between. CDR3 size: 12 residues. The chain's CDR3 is CASSVYRDGYTF. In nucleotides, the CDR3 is TGTGCCAGCAGTGTTTACAGGGACGGCTACACCTTC.

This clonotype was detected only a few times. In DNA form, the CDR3 reads TGCGCCAGCAGCTTGACGTTGGGGGCCTTGAACACTGAAGCTTTCTTT. Protein product: CASSLTLGALNTEAFF. This sequence joins TRBV5-1 and TRBJ1-1, with D tentatively TRBD1 (6 bases). The CDR3 extends over 16 amino acids. Germline V lookup: CDR1 SGHRS, CDR2 YFSETQ. Trimming took off 1 base at V and 0 bases at J, with 13 bases between the two ends.

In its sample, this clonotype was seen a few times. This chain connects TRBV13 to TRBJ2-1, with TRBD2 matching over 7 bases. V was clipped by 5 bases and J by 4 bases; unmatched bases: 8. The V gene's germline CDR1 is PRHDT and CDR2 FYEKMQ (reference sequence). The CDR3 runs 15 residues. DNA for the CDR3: TGTGCCAGCAGCGTGGGGGGGTCACCATACAATGAGCAGTTCTTC. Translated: CASSVGGSPYNEQFF.

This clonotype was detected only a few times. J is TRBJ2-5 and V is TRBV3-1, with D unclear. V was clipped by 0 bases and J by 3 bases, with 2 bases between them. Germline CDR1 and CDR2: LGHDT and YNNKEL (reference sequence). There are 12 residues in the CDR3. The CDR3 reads CASSQDEETQYF. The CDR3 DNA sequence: TGTGCCAGCAGCCAAGATGAAGAGACCCAGTACTTC.

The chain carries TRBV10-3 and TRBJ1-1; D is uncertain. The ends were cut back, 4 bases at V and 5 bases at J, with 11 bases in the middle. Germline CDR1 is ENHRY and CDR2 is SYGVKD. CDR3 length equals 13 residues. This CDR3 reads CAISGGIGTEAFF. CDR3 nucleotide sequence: TGTGCCATCAGTGGTGGGATTGGTACTGAAGCTTTCTTT.

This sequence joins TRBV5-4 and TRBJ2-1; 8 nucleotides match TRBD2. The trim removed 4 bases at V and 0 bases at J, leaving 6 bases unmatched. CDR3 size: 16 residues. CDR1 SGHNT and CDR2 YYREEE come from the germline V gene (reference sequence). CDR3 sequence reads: CASSVDSGVSYNEQFF. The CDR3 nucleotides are TGTGCCAGCAGCGTCGATAGCGGGGTCTCCTACAATGAGCAGTTCTTC.

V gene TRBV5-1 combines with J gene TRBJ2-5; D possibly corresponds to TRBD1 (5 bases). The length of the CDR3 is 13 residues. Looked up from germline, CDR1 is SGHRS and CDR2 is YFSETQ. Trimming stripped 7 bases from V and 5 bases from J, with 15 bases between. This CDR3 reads CASSPGFGETQYF. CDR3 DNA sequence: TGCGCCAGCTCTCCAGGGTTCGGGGAGACCCAGTACTTC.

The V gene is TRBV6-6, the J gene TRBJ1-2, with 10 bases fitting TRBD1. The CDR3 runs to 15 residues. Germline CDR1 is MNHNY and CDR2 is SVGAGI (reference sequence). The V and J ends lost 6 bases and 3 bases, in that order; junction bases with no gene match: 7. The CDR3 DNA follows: TGTGCCAGCAGCGCGCCCGGACAGGGGGACTATGGCTACACCTTC. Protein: CASSAPGQGDYGYTF.

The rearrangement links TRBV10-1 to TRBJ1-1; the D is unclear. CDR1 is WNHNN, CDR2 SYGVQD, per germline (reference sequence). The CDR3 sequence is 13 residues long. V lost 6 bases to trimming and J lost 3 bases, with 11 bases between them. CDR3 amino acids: CASSKAGDTEAFF. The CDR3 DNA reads TGCGCCAGCAGCAAAGCAGGTGACACTGAAGCTTTCTTT.

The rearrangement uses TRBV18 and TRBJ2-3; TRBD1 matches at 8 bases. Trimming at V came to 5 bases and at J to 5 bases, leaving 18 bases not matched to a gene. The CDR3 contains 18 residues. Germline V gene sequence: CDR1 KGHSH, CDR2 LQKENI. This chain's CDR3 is CASSFRQGPSSGKDTQYF. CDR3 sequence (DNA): TGTGCCAGCTCATTTCGACAGGGGCCTTCTTCGGGGAAAGATACGCAGTATTTT. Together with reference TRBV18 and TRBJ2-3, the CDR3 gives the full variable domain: NAGVMQNPRHLVRRRGQEARLRCSPMKGHSHVYWYRQLPEEGLKFMVYLQKENIIDESGMPKERFSAEFPKEGPSILRIQQVVRGDSAAYFCASSFRQGPSSGKDTQYFGPGTRLTVL.

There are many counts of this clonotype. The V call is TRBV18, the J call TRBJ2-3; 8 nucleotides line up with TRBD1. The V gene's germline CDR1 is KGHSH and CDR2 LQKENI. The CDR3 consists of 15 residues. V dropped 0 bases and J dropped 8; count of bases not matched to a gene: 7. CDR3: CASSPPGRGLVTQYF. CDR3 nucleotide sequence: TGTGCCAGCTCACCACCGGGCAGGGGGCTCGTTACGCAGTATTTT.

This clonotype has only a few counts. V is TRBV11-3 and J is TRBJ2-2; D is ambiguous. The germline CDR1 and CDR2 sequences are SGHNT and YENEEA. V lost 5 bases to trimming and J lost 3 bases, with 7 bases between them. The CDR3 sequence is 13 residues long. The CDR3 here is CASSQYDTGELFF. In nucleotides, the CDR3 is TGTGCCAGCAGCCAGTATGACACCGGGGAGCTGTTTTTT.

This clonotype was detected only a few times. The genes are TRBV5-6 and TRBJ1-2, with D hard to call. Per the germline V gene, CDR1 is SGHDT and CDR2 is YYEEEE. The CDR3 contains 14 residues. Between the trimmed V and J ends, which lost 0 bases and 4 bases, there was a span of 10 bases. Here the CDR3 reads CASSLAGLSYGYTF. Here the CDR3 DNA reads TGTGCCAGCAGCTTGGCCGGCCTTTCCTATGGCTACACCTTC.

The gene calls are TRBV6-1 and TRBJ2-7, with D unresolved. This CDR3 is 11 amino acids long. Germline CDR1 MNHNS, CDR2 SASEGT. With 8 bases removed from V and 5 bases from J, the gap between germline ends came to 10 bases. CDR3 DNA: TGTGCCAGCGAAGTCTTCGACGAGCAGTACTTC. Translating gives CASEVFDEQYF.

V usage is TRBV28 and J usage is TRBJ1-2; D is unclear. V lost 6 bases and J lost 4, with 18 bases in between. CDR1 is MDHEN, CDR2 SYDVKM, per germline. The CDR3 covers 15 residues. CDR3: CASRAEGSLLYGYTF. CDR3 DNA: TGTGCCAGCAGAGCGGAGGGCTCTTTACTCTATGGCTACACCTTC.

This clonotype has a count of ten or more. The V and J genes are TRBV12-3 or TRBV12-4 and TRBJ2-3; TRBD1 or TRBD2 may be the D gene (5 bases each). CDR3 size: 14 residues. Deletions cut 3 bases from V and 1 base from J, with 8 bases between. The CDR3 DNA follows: TGTGCCAGCAGTTTGAGAGGGGGCACAGATACGCAGTATTTT. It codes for CASSLRGGTDTQYF.

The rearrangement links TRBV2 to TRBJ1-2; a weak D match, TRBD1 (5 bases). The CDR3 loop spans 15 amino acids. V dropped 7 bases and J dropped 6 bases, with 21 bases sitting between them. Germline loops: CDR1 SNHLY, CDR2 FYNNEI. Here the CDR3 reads CASNRIERPLDGYTF. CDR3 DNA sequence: TGTGCCAGCAACAGGATCGAACGGCCCCTTGATGGCTACACCTTC.

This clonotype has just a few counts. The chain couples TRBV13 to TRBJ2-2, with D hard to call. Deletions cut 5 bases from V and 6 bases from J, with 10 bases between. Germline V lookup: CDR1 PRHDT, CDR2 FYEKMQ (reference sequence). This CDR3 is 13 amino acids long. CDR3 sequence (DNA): TGTGCCAGCAGCCGACGGAGTCCCGGGGAGCTGTTTTTT. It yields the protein CASSRRSPGELFF.

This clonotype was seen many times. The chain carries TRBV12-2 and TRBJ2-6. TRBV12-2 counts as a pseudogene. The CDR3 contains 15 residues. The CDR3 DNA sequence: TGTGCAAGTCGCTACAACATCTCTGGGGCCAACGTCCTGACTTTC. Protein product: CASRYNISGANVLTF.

This CDR3 is CASSEYSTTFF. The CDR3 DNA sequence: TGTGCCAGCAGTGAATATAGTACGACTTTCTTT. This chain links TRBV25-1 with TRBJ1-1; D gene ambiguous. Per germline, CDR1 MGHDK and CDR2 SYGVNS. Trimming stripped 0 bases from V and 12 bases from J, with 8 bases between. CDR3 length: 11 amino acids.

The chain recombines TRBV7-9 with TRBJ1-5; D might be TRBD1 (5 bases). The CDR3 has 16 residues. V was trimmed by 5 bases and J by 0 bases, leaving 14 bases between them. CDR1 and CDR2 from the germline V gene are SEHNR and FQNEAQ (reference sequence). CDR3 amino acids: CASSISGRDSNQPQHF. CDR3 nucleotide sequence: TGTGCCAGCAGCATTTCGGGACGGGATAGCAATCAGCCCCAGCATTTT.